Listed below are T cell receptor beta chains from one sample, sequenced in a study of blood T cell repertoires in COVID-19. TCRdb's copy holds only in-frame clones and misses some; the assay was immunoSEQ multiplex PCR. The sample shows about 100,000 clones, more than 75% of them seen only once. The sequencing sample was made of peripheral blood. Receptors originate from a human donor in a cohort sampled during active COVID-19. CDR3s include the opening cysteine and the closing phenylalanine or tryptophan. Fields, in order: D gene, V gene, clone size, J gene, CDR3 protein, CDR3 DNA. The D gene is left open where the match is weak. Not every row has a clone size; where given, it reads once, few, many or a size class.

TRBD1,TRBV10-3,NA,TRBJ1-5,CAISRTGGVQPQHF,TGTGCCATCAGTCGGACAGGGGGCGTTCAGCCCCAGCATTTT
TRBD1,TRBV13,NA,TRBJ1-2,CASSKTGGSDYGYTF,TGTGCCAGCAGCAAGACAGGGGGAAGTGACTATGGCTACACCTTC
NA,TRBV9,NA,TRBJ1-4,CASSVGSRGEKLFF,TGTGCCAGCAGCGTAGGCAGTCGCGGGGAAAAACTGTTTTTT
TRBD2,TRBV7-6,many,TRBJ2-3,CASSLASGSIEDTQYF,TGTGCCAGCAGCTTAGCTAGCGGGAGTATTGAAGATACGCAGTATTTT
NA,TRBV3-1/TRBV3-2,NA,TRBJ2-2,CASSHWGATGELFF,TGTGCCAGCAGCCATTGGGGAGCCACCGGGGAGCTGTTTTTT
NA,TRBV20-1,NA,TRBJ2-1,CSARSVNEQFF,TGCAGTGCTAGATCCGTCAATGAGCAGTTCTTC
NA,TRBV28,NA,TRBJ1-5,CASSRGQHQPQHF,TGTGCCAGTAGTAGAGGGCAGCATCAGCCCCAGCATTTT
TRBD1,TRBV4-3,NA,TRBJ2-1,CASSQDRTGSYNEQFF,TGCGCCAGCAGCCAGGACAGGACAGGCTCCTACAATGAGCAGTTCTTC
NA,TRBV10-1,NA,TRBJ2-1,CASSDGGGGRQFF,TGCGCCAGCAGTGATGGGGGAGGGGGGAGGCAGTTCTTC
NA,TRBV4-3,NA,TRBJ1-4,CASSQENPATNEKLFF,TGCGCCAGCAGCCAAGAAAACCCGGCAACTAATGAAAAACTGTTTTTT
TRBD1,TRBV7-9,NA,TRBJ2-7,CASSGKQGAAYEQYF,TGTGCCAGCAGCGGAAAGCAGGGGGCCGCCTACGAGCAGTACTTC
NA,TRBV6-5,NA,TRBJ1-2,CASFDRRNYGYTF,TGTGCCAGCTTCGACAGGCGAAACTATGGCTACACCTTC
TRBD2,TRBV10-1,NA,TRBJ2-1,CASSEPGLAGEQFF,TGCGCCAGCAGTGAGCCCGGACTAGCCGGGGAGCAGTTCTTC
NA,TRBV23-1,NA,TRBJ2-7,CASRPREGLYEQYF,TGCGCCAGCAGGCCCCGCGAGGGTCTGTACGAGCAGTACTTC
NA,TRBV10-3,NA,TRBJ1-3,CAISADGHSGNTIYF,TGTGCCATCAGCGCCGACGGACACTCTGGAAACACCATATATTTT
NA,TRBV2,NA,TRBJ1-2,CASSFEGGYGYTF,TGTGCCAGCAGTTTTGAGGGAGGATATGGCTACACCTTC
NA,TRBV12-3/TRBV12-4,NA,TRBJ1-2,CASSLIMAGYTF,TGTGCCAGCAGTTTAATCATGGCTGGCTACACCTTC
TRBD2,TRBV3-1/TRBV3-2,NA,TRBJ2-7,CASSHVPGTIHYEQYF,TGTGCCAGCAGCCATGTCCCCGGGACTATCCACTACGAGCAGTACTTC
TRBD2,TRBV5-4,NA,TRBJ2-7,CASSPAAGVQEQYF,TGTGCCAGCAGCCCCGCGGCGGGAGTACAGGAGCAGTACTTC
TRBD1,TRBV18,NA,TRBJ1-1,CASSPTGGLIEAFF,TGTGCCAGCTCACCGACAGGGGGCTTGATCGAAGCTTTCTTT
NA,TRBV19,NA,TRBJ1-1,CASSIAALNTEAFF,TGTGCCAGTAGTATTGCTGCGCTGAACACTGAAGCTTTCTTT
TRBD1,TRBV5-4,NA,TRBJ2-1,CASSHDGTGYNEQFF,TGTGCCAGCAGCCACGACGGGACAGGCTACAATGAGCAGTTCTTC
NA,TRBV6-5,NA,TRBJ1-1,CASSQKTGNTEAFF,TGTGCCAGCAGCCAGAAAACAGGGAACACTGAAGCTTTCTTT
NA,TRBV21-1,NA,TRBJ2-2,CASSIGSGRAYYTGELFF,TGTGCCAGCAGCATTGGTAGCGGGAGGGCGTATTACACCGGGGAGCTGTTTTTT
NA,TRBV6-6,NA,TRBJ1-1,CATRFMNTEAFF,TGTGCCACCAGATTTATGAACACTGAAGCTTTCTTT
NA,TRBV18,few,TRBJ1-1,CASSPSARVIQAFF,TGTGCCAGCTCACCATCCGCCAGGGTGATTCAAGCTTTCTTT
TRBD2,TRBV5-5,NA,TRBJ2-3,CASSIGSSGRADTQYF,TGTGCCAGCAGCATCGGTTCTAGCGGGAGAGCAGATACGCAGTATTTT
TRBD2,TRBV6-2/TRBV6-3,NA,TRBJ2-7,CASSYGTSGIRTYEQYF,TGTGCCAGCAGTTACGGGACTAGCGGGATAAGGACCTACGAGCAGTACTTC
TRBD1,TRBV29-1,NA,TRBJ2-2,CSVEDRINTGELFF,TGCAGCGTTGAGGACAGGATTAACACCGGGGAGCTGTTTTTT
TRBD2,TRBV14,few,TRBJ2-1,CASSQDFGLAGENEQFF,TGTGCCAGCAGCCAAGATTTTGGACTAGCGGGTGAGAATGAGCAGTTCTTC
TRBD2,TRBV3-1/TRBV3-2,NA,TRBJ2-1,CASSQVAIAGPYNEQFF,TGTGCCAGCAGCCAAGTCGCGATAGCGGGTCCCTACAATGAGCAGTTCTTC
TRBD2,TRBV7-9,NA,TRBJ2-7,CASSLGLAGLDEQYF,TGTGCCAGCAGCTTAGGGCTAGCGGGACTGGACGAGCAGTACTTC
NA,TRBV11-3,NA,TRBJ1-1,CASSLDINTEAFF,TGTGCCAGCAGCTTAGACATCAACACTGAAGCTTTCTTT
TRBD2,TRBV7-9,NA,TRBJ2-1,CASSPTSGALSYNEQFF,TGTGCCAGCAGCCCGACTAGCGGGGCCCTCTCCTACAATGAGCAGTTCTTC
TRBD1,TRBV18,NA,TRBJ2-1,CASSPLRDRGYNEQFF,TGTGCCAGCTCACCGCTCCGGGACAGGGGATACAATGAGCAGTTCTTC
NA,TRBV6-6,NA,TRBJ1-3,CASRTQGGQGNTIYF,TGTGCCAGCAGGACCCAGGGAGGGCAAGGAAACACCATATATTTT
TRBD2,TRBV6-6,NA,TRBJ2-1,CASSYSIAGGNEQFF,TGTGCCAGCAGTTACTCGATAGCGGGAGGGAATGAGCAGTTCTTC
TRBD2,TRBV6-6,few,TRBJ2-3,CASSAGGRDTQYF,TGTGCCAGCAGTGCGGGAGGACGAGATACGCAGTATTTT
NA,TRBV24-1,few,TRBJ2-3,CATSRGDTQYF,TGTGCCACCTCTCGCGGGGATACGCAGTATTTT
NA,TRBV19,few,TRBJ2-5,CATQSGGVGTQYF,TGTGCCACCCAATCCGGGGGAGTGGGGACCCAGTACTTC
TRBD1,TRBV5-1,NA,TRBJ2-7,CASSTDRVSYEQYF,TGCGCCAGCAGCACCGACAGGGTTTCCTACGAGCAGTACTTC